The 9 T cell receptor beta chains listed next were all sequenced from one sample in a study of T cells after yellow fever vaccination. TCRdb ran MiXCR on the 5' RACE reads and lists one entry per CDR3 protein. This repertoire shows 110,000 to 150,000 distinct CDR3 sequences, just over 6.5% found once; its top ten account for over 0.55%. Sequenced material: CD4+ T cells sorted from PBMCs, taken 10 days after the yellow fever booster vaccination. These receptors were collected from a man aged 25 to 45 who received the YFV17D yellow fever vaccine.

The rearrangement joins TRBV30 to TRBJ2-1, with TRBD1 as a possible D gene (5 bases). Looked up from germline, CDR1 is GTSNPN and CDR2 is SVGIG (reference sequence). The germline V and J ends were trimmed by 3 bases and 3 bases, with 9 bases remaining between them. CDR3 size: 13 residues. CDR3 region: CAWSEDNYNEQFF. The CDR3 DNA is TGTGCCTGGAGCGAGGACAACTACAATGAGCAGTTCTTC.

This clonotype was counted ten times or more. The rearrangement joins TRBV30 to TRBJ1-1, with D unresolved. The CDR3 totals 13 residues. Trimming took 1 base from V and 2 from J, leaving 8 bases between them. Germline CDR1 is GTSNPN and CDR2 is SVGIG (reference sequence). Here the CDR3 reads CAWSGQLNTEAFF. CDR3 nucleotides: TGTGCCTGGAGTGGCCAGCTTAACACTGAAGCTTTCTTT.

V and J are TRBV30 and TRBJ1-3; TRBD1 agrees at 7 bases. Germline-derived CDR1 and CDR2 are GTSNPN and SVGIG (reference sequence). With 4 bases clipped from V and 2 bases from J, the junction kept 8 bases outside the gene matches. CDR3 length equals 15 residues. DNA of the CDR3: TGTGCCTGGAAACCGGGACAGTTAGCTGGAAACACCATATATTTT. Its translation is CAWKPGQLAGNTIYF.

This clonotype was picked up many times. V and J are TRBV29-1 and TRBJ2-7; 8 bases are shared with TRBD2. The CDR3 has 16 residues. J was trimmed by 3 bases and V by 0 bases; bases with no gene match: 10. Germline CDR1 is SQVTM and CDR2 is ANQGSEA. The CDR3 DNA follows: TGCAGCGTTGAAGACCGGTTTAGGGGGACTAGCTACGAGCAGTACTTC. Its protein is CSVEDRFRGTSYEQYF.

The CDR3 here is CASSSRPGQGVSGANVLTF. As DNA, the CDR3 is TGCGCCAGCAGCTCGAGGCCGGGACAGGGGGTGTCTGGGGCCAACGTCCTGACTTTC. V is TRBV5-1 and J is TRBJ2-6; 11 nucleotides align to TRBD1. This CDR3 has 19 amino acids. Germline V gives CDR1 SGHRS, CDR2 YFSETQ. With V trimmed by 3 bases and J by 1 base, 9 bases remained unmatched.

This clonotype has a count of ten or more. This sequence joins TRBV28 and TRBJ1-4; 9 bases align to TRBD1. Germline V gives CDR1 MDHEN, CDR2 SYDVKM. The V and J ends lost 7 bases and 8 bases, in that order; junction bases with no gene match: 5. The CDR3 contains 13 residues. The CDR3: CASKQGAWEKLFF. As DNA, the CDR3 is TGTGCCAGCAAACAGGGGGCATGGGAAAAACTGTTTTTT. The full variable domain, completed using reference TRBV28 and TRBJ1-4, is DVKVTQSSRYLVKRTGEKVFLECVQDMDHENMFWYRQDPGLGLRLIYFSYDVKMKEKGDIPEGYSVSREKKERFSLILESASTNQTSMYLCASKQGAWEKLFFGSGTQLSVL.

This clonotype has more than one count but fewer than ten. The CDR3 DNA sequence: TGTGCCAGCAGTTTTGACGGCCCGGGGTCGGGGGTTGATTCACCCCTCCACTTT. As protein: CASSFDGPGSGVDSPLHF. The rearrangement uses TRBV12-3 or TRBV12-4 and TRBJ1-6; possibly TRBD1 for D (5 bases). Trimming pared 3 bases from V and 8 bases from J, leaving 23 bases between. The length of the CDR3 is 18 residues.

This clonotype appeared many times. The chain combines TRBV5-1 with TRBJ2-3; TRBD2 aligns across 7 bases. V trimming: 5 bases; J trimming: 6 bases; junction bases outside the gene matches: 6. The CDR3 covers 13 residues. Germline-derived CDR1 and CDR2 are SGHRS and YFSETQ. This CDR3 is CASSIAGEDTQYF. CDR3 in DNA: TGCGCCAGCAGTATTGCGGGGGAGGATACGCAGTATTTT. Full variable domain (rest looked up from reference TRBV5-1 and TRBJ2-3): KAGVTQTPRYLIKTRGQQVTLSCSPISGHRSVSWYQQTPGQGLQFLFEYFSETQRNKGNFPGRFSGRQFSNSRSEMNVSTLELGDSALYLCASSIAGEDTQYFGPGTRLTVL.

This clonotype has more than one count but fewer than ten. This rearrangement joins TRBV20-1 to TRBJ2-1, with D maybe TRBD2 (6 bases). Germline CDR1 is DFQATT and CDR2 is SNEGSKA (reference sequence). The CDR3 has 15 residues. Trimming took 1 base from V and 0 from J, leaving 10 bases between them. The CDR3 DNA reads as TGCAGTGCTAGAGCGATGGGACTCTCCTACAATGAGCAGTTCTTC. Translation: CSARAMGLSYNEQFF.